These 25 T cell receptor beta chains were sequenced from one sample in a study of blood T cell repertoires in COVID-19. Sequencing used immunoSEQ multiplex PCR; TCRdb keeps in-frame clones, though not all of them. The sample has some 150,000 clones; 80% to 90% are singletons. The sequencing sample was made of peripheral blood. These receptors all stem from a man aged 35-49 years with acute or convalescent COVID-19.

This chain connects TRBV29-1 to TRBJ2-5; tentative D call: TRBD1 (6 bases). The CDR3 runs 12 residues. V was clipped by 5 bases and J by 4 bases, with 11 bases between them. In germline, CDR1 is SQVTM, CDR2 ANQGSEA. The CDR3: CSVLGQLETQYF. DNA for the CDR3: TGCAGCGTTCTAGGACAGTTAGAGACCCAGTACTTC. Filled out from reference TRBV29-1 and TRBJ2-5, the complete variable domain reads SAVISQKPSRDICQRGTSLTIQCQVDSQVTMMFWYRQQPGQSLTLIATANQGSEATYESGFVIDKFPISRPNLTFSTLTVSNMSPEDSSIYLCSVLGQLETQYFGPGTRLLVL.

The V and J genes are TRBV2 and TRBJ1-4; 7 bases match TRBD1. This CDR3 has 14 residues. V lost 10 bases, J lost 5 bases, and 10 bases stayed unmatched. The germline gives CDR1 SNHLY, CDR2 FYNNEI. The CDR3 reads CATNRGQLNEKLFF. The CDR3 DNA sequence: TGTGCCACCAACCGGGGACAGCTGAATGAAAAACTGTTTTTT.

The chain carries TRBV6-1 and TRBJ1-5, with D unclear. This CDR3 contains 16 residues. Germline V gives CDR1 MNHNS, CDR2 SASEGT. Trimming cost V 1 base and J 1 base, with 11 bases left between them. The CDR3 reads CASSEVRSMSNQPQHF. CDR3 bases: TGTGCCAGCAGTGAAGTAAGGAGCATGAGCAATCAGCCCCAGCATTTT.

The V and J genes are TRBV4-1 and TRBJ1-5, with a weak D call TRBD1 (5 bases). V dropped 0 bases and J dropped 7 bases, with 13 bases sitting between them. The CDR3 is made up of 15 amino acids. The germline CDR1 and CDR2 sequences are MGHRA and YSYEKL. The DNA for the CDR3 is TGCGCCAGCAGCCAAGAACCGGGGGTCAACCAGCCCCAGCATTTT. Protein product: CASSQEPGVNQPQHF.

This clone showed up just a few times. This chain uses TRBV5-4 with TRBJ2-3; 8 bases are shared with TRBD2. V lost 2 bases and J lost 6; bases outside the gene matches: 8. The CDR3 loop spans 15 amino acids. The germline V gene encodes CDR1 SGHNT and CDR2 YYREEE (reference sequence). The CDR3 here is CASSLSGSGGDTQYF. The CDR3 region has the DNA TGTGCCAGCAGCTTAAGCGGGAGCGGAGGGGATACGCAGTATTTT.

This clone was counted a few times. The genes are TRBV18 and TRBJ1-2; 8 positions match TRBD1. Germline V gives CDR1 KGHSH, CDR2 LQKENI. The CDR3 sequence is 14 residues long. V lost 2 bases and J lost 8; bases outside the gene matches: 7. The CDR3 region has the DNA TGTGCCAGCTCACCATTGGACAGGGATAGCGGCTACACCTTC. Its translation is CASSPLDRDSGYTF.

The chain uses TRBV6-2 or TRBV6-3 and TRBJ1-4; the match to TRBD1 covers 8 bases. The trim removed 6 bases at V and 6 bases at J, leaving 6 bases unmatched. The CDR3 spans 14 residues. Per germline, CDR1 MNHEY and CDR2 SVGEGT. The CDR3 DNA reads TGTGCCAGCAGCAGGGGGCCGAGATATGAAAAACTGTTTTTT. Encoded protein: CASSRGPRYEKLFF.

The V gene is TRBV7-9, the J gene TRBJ2-2, with D maybe TRBD1 (5 bases). Germline values: CDR1 SEHNR, CDR2 FQNEAQ (reference sequence). The CDR3 covers 16 residues. V was shortened by 1 base and J by 4 bases, with 13 bases between the two germline ends. The DNA of the CDR3 is TGTGCCAGCAGCTTAGAGCAGGGAAAGTCCACCGGGGAGCTGTTTTTT. It codes for CASSLEQGKSTGELFF.

This clone was counted between two and nine times. The V gene is TRBV7-9, the J gene TRBJ1-6; a weak D match, TRBD1 (5 bases). V was trimmed by 5 bases and J by 8 bases, leaving 10 bases between them. This CDR3 contains 13 residues. CDR1 and CDR2 from the germline V gene are SEHNR and FQNEAQ (reference sequence). The CDR3 reads CASSPSQDSPLHF. CDR3 DNA: TGTGCCAGCAGCCCGTCACAGGATTCACCCCTCCACTTT.

The chain carries TRBV10-3 and TRBJ2-7; TRBD1 aligns across 10 bases. Germline CDR1 is ENHRY and CDR2 is SYGVKD. This CDR3 has 15 residues. Unmatched junction bases numbered 7, after V lost 5 bases and J lost 3 bases. The CDR3: CAISNLGDRGYEQYF. CDR3 nucleotides: TGTGCCATCAGTAACCTCGGGGACAGGGGCTACGAGCAGTACTTC.

The chain couples TRBV2 to TRBJ1-2, with D hard to call. Germline CDR1 SNHLY, CDR2 FYNNEI. The CDR3 consists of 14 residues. With 0 bases removed from V and 4 bases from J, the gap between germline ends came to 9 bases. CDR3 bases: TGTGCCAGCAGTGAAGCTACAGCTGTCTATGGCTACACCTTC. Translation: CASSEATAVYGYTF.

This rearrangement joins TRBV21-1 to TRBJ1-5; the D call TRBD1 from the table was never checked on the DNA. TRBV21-1 is classified as a pseudogene. This CDR3 is built from 15 residues. The CDR3 DNA follows: TGTGCCAGCAGCAAAAGTGGGGCCTTCAATCAGCCCCAGCATTTT. Its translation: CASSKSGAFNQPQHF.

V usage is TRBV15 and J usage is TRBJ2-1; D is uncertain. Germline CDR1 LNHNV, CDR2 YYDKDF (reference sequence). The germline V and J ends were trimmed by 6 bases and 4 bases, with 7 bases remaining between them. The CDR3 is 12 amino acids. The CDR3 sequence: CATSSMYNEQFF. The CDR3 nucleotides are TGTGCCACCAGTTCTATGTACAATGAGCAGTTCTTC.

This clone was recorded once. The V gene is TRBV11-1, the J gene TRBJ2-1; 10 nucleotides line up with TRBD1. The CDR3 runs to 12 residues. Germline V gene sequence: CDR1 SGHAT, CDR2 FQDESV (reference sequence). Trimming at V came to 8 bases and at J to 12 bases, leaving 7 bases not matched to a gene. CDR3: CASRQGAGGQFF. The CDR3 DNA follows: TGTGCCAGCCGACAGGGGGCGGGAGGGCAGTTCTTC. The full variable domain, in which reference TRBV11-1 and TRBJ2-1 provide the parts outside the CDR3, is EAEVAQSPRYKITEKSQAVAFWCDPISGHATLYWYRQILGQGPELLVQFQDESVVDDSQLPKDRFSAERLKGVDSTLKIQPAELGDSAMYLCASRQGAGGQFFGPGTRLTVL.

This rearrangement joins TRBV3-1 (or the pseudogene TRBV3-2) to TRBJ2-1, with TRBD2 matching 9 bases. This CDR3 is built from 18 residues. V gave up 4 bases and J gave up 9 bases; unmatched junction bases: 19. CDR1 is LGHDT and CDR2 is YNNKEL in the germline V gene (reference sequence). In nucleotides, the CDR3 is TGTGCCAGCAGCCCGCTCCTGGGAGCGGCGGGGGGGCCGGTTGAGCAGTTCTTC. Its protein product is CASSPLLGAAGGPVEQFF.

The J gene is TRBJ1-6, the V gene TRBV5-4; no reliable D call. Germline V gene sequence: CDR1 SGHNT, CDR2 YYREEE (reference sequence). The CDR3 contains 14 residues. With 2 bases removed from V and 10 bases from J, the gap between germline ends came to 13 bases. CDR3 amino acids: CASSFQEQGSPLHF. The CDR3 nucleotides read TGTGCCAGCAGCTTCCAGGAACAAGGATCACCCCTCCACTTT.

V usage is TRBV27 and J usage is TRBJ2-1; D is possibly TRBD2 (6 bases). V lost 1 base, J lost 8 bases, and 12 bases lay in between. The CDR3 is 14 residues long. CDR1 is MNHEY, CDR2 SMNVEV, per germline (reference sequence). CDR3 sequence: CASSLWAGSHEQFF. Written as DNA, the CDR3 is TGTGCCAGCAGTTTATGGGCGGGGAGTCATGAGCAGTTCTTC.

This clone was recorded once. The rearrangement uses TRBV10-3 and TRBJ2-7, with a weak D call TRBD1 (5 bases). There are 15 residues in the CDR3. Germline V lookup: CDR1 ENHRY, CDR2 SYGVKD. Deletions cut 3 bases from V and 6 bases from J, with 18 bases between. The CDR3 sequence: CAISDDGHRRGEQYF. The CDR3 nucleotides read TGTGCCATCAGTGACGACGGACACCGGAGAGGCGAGCAGTACTTC.

The chain couples TRBV19 to TRBJ2-2; 7 nucleotides line up with TRBD1. Trimming took 2 bases from V and 0 from J; bases not matched to a gene: 3. The CDR3 is 16 amino acids. The germline CDR1 and CDR2 sequences are LNHDA and SQIVND (reference sequence). CDR3 DNA sequence: TGTGCCAGTAGTATAAGGACAGGCACGAACACCGGGGAGCTGTTTTTT. Translating it yields CASSIRTGTNTGELFF.

In this sample, this clone turned up once. This chain connects TRBV24-1 to TRBJ1-1; no definite D call. Trimming took 2 bases from V and 8 from J, leaving 8 bases between them. Looked up from germline, CDR1 is KGHDR and CDR2 is SFDVKD. The CDR3 runs to 12 residues. In DNA form, the CDR3 reads TGTGCCACCAGTGATTCAACGGGGGAAGCTTTCTTT. Amino acids: CATSDSTGEAFF.

Worth noting for this clone: Other nucleotide sequences in the sample specify the same CDR3. CDR3 sequence: CASSPSRAQETQYF. CDR3 nucleotide sequence: TGTGCCAGCTCACCCTCCAGGGCCCAAGAGACCCAGTACTTC. The chain joins TRBV18 to TRBJ2-5; weak D call: TRBD1 (5 bases). The CDR3 covers 14 residues. V lost 3 bases and J lost 1, with 9 bases in between. Germline CDR1 is KGHSH and CDR2 is LQKENI. The full variable domain, rest sourced from reference TRBV18 and TRBJ2-5, is NAGVMQNPRHLVRRRGQEARLRCSPMKGHSHVYWYRQLPEEGLKFMVYLQKENIIDESGMPKERFSAEFPKEGPSILRIQQVVRGDSAAYFCASSPSRAQETQYFGPGTRLLVL.

A word on this clone: Other nucleotide sequences in the sample specify the same CDR3. This chain connects TRBV5-6 to TRBJ1-5, with D possibly matching TRBD1 (5 bases). The CDR3 is 14 amino acids. Germline V gives CDR1 SGHDT, CDR2 YYEEEE. V was trimmed by 2 bases and J by 4 bases, leaving 10 bases between them. The CDR3 here is CASSLGEGNQPQHF. In DNA, the CDR3 is TGTGCCAGCAGCTTAGGGGAGGGGAATCAGCCCCAGCATTTT.

Turning to this clone: Other DNA sequences in this specimen translate into the identical CDR3. The rearrangement joins TRBV19 to TRBJ2-2, with D possibly TRBD1 on 5 matching bases. CDR1 and CDR2 (germline): LNHDA, SQIVND (reference sequence). The CDR3 is 14 residues long. Deletions cut 6 bases from V and 0 bases from J, with 8 bases between. This CDR3 reads CASRTGSNTGELFF. The CDR3 coding sequence is TGTGCCAGTAGAACAGGCTCGAACACCGGGGAGCTGTTTTTT.

The DNA of the CDR3 is TGTGCCAGCAGCCGCGGGTGGGAAGAAAAACTGTTTTTT. Protein product: CASSRGWEEKLFF. The chain uses TRBV7-6 and TRBJ1-4; no clear D gene. This CDR3 spans 13 amino acids. From germline, CDR1 is SGHVS and CDR2 FNYEAQ. Trimming removed 5 bases from V and 8 bases from J, with 12 bases in between.

V is TRBV3-1 (or the pseudogene TRBV3-2) and J is TRBJ2-5, with 10 positions matching TRBD2. Germline-derived CDR1 and CDR2 are LGHDT and YNNKEL (reference sequence). The ends lost 3 bases at V and 5 bases at J; junction bases unmatched: 3. The CDR3 spans 14 residues. This chain's CDR3 is CASSQSGGAETQYF. The CDR3 DNA follows: TGTGCCAGCAGCCAGAGCGGGGGGGCGGAGACCCAGTACTTC.